This T cell receptor (beta chain) was captured in a study of response to subunit inactivated influenza vaccine. CDR1 is MNHEY, CDR2 SMNVEV, per germline (reference sequence). The V gene lost 3 bases and the J gene lost 0 bases, with 12 bases spanning the gap. This CDR3 has 16 residues. TCRdb fed the RT-PCR reads into MiXCR, producing one record per CDR3 protein. The data show roughly 520,000 distinct CDR3 sequences, roughly 25% seen once. This clonotype was recorded once. This specimen was CD4+ T cells sorted from PBMCs, taken about 5 days after vaccination. This chain links TRBV27 with TRBJ2-1; unclear D gene. The TCR comes from a man between 50 and 59 years old who received an inactivated influenza vaccine. In DNA form, the CDR3 reads TGTGCCAGCAGTTTTGCGGCCGGGCGCTCCTACAATGAGCAGTTCTTC. Protein: CASSFAAGRSYNEQFF.